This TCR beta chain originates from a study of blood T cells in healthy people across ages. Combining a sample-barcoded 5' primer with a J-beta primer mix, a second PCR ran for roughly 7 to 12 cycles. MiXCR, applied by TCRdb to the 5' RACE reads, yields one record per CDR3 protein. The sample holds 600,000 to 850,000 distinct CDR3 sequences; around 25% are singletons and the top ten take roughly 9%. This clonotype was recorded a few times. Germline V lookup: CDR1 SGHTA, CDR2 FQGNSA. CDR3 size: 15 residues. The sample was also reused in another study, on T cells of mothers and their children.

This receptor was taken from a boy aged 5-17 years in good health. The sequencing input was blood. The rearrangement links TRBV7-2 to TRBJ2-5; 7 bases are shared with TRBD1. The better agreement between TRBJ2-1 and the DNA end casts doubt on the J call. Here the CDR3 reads CASSPGPTGVHEQFF. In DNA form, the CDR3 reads TGTGCCAGCAGCCCGGGACCAACAGGGGTGCATGAGCAGTTCTTC.